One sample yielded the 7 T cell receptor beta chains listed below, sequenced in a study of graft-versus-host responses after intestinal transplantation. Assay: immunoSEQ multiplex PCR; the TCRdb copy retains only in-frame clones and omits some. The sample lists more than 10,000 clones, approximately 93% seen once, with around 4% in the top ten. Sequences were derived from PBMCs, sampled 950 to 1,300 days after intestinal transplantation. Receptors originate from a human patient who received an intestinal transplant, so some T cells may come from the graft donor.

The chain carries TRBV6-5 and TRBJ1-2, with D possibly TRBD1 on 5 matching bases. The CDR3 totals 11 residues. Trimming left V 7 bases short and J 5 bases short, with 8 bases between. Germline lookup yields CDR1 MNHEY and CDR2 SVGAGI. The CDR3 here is CASTGGYGYTF. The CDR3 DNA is TGTGCCAGCACGGGGGGGTATGGCTACACCTTC.

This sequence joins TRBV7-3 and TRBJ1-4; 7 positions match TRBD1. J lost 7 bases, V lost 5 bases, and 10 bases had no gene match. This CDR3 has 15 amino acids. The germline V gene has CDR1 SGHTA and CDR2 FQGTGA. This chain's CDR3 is CASSLSAGGIEKLFF. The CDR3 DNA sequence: TGTGCCAGCAGCCTCTCGGCAGGGGGTATTGAAAAACTGTTTTTT.

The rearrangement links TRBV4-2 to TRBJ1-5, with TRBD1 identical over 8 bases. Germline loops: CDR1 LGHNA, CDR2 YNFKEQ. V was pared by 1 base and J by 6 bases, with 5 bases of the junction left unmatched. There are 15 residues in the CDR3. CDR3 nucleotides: TGTGCCAGCAGCCAAGGGGCAGGGGGCGTTCAGCCCCAGCATTTT. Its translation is CASSQGAGGVQPQHF.

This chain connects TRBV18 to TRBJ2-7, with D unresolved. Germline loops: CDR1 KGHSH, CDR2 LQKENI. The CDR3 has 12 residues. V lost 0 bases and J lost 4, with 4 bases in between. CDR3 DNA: TGTGCCAGCTCACCACCAGGGTACGAGCAGTACTTC. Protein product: CASSPPGYEQYF.

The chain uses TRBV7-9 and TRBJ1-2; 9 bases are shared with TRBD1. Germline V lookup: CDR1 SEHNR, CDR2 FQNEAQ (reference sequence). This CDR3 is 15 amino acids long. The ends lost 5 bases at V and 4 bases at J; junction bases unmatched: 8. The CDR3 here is CASSTTGQGGYGYTF. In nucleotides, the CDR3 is TGTGCCAGCAGCACTACGGGACAGGGTGGCTATGGCTACACCTTC.

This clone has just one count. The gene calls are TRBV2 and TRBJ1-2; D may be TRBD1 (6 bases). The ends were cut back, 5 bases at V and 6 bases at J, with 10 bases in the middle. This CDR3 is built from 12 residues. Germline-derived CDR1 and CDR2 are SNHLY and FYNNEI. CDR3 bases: TGTGCCAGCAGTCCTAACAGGGATGGCTACACCTTC. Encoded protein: CASSPNRDGYTF.

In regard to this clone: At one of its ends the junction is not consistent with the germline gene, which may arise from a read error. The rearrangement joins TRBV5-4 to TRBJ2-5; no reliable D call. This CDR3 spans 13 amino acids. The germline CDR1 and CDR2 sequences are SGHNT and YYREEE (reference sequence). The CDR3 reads CASSLGQQETQYF. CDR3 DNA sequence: TGTGCCAGCAGTTTGGGCCAGCAAGAGACCCAGTACTTC.